The next 9 T cell receptor beta chains were all read from a single sample in a study of T cell clonotyping in hematopoietic cell transplantation. Repertoires were generated with immunoSEQ multiplex PCR, while TCRdb's copy carries only in-frame clones and drops some. The repertoire has about 18,000 clones, 65% to 85% of them found once; the top ten carry approximately 15%. The sequenced sample consisted of peripheral blood mononuclear cells. These TCRs come from a man between 60 and 75 years old in good health. Some clones in this sample may be carry-over from other donors' samples.

This chain uses TRBV19 with TRBJ1-3; maybe TRBD1 (5 bases). CDR3 length: 14 residues. The V end lost 3 bases, the J end lost 0 bases, and 6 bases lay between the germline ends. Germline-derived CDR1 and CDR2 are LNHDA and SQIVND (reference sequence). The CDR3: CASSIGGSGNTIYF. The CDR3 DNA sequence: TGTGCCAGTAGTATTGGGGGCTCTGGAAACACCATATATTTT.

The rearrangement joins TRBV27 to TRBJ1-5; the D gene is possibly TRBD1 (5 bases). Germline loops: CDR1 MNHEY, CDR2 SMNVEV (reference sequence). CDR3 length: 12 residues. Trimming removed 5 bases from V and 9 bases from J, with 11 bases in between. The CDR3 DNA is TGTGCCAGCAGTGTGCAGGGCGGGCCCCAGCATTTT. Translation gives CASSVQGGPQHF.

V and J are TRBV7-9 and TRBJ2-2, with D uncertain. This CDR3 has 15 amino acids. V shed 5 bases and J shed 0 bases, with 10 bases lying between them. CDR1 is SEHNR, CDR2 FQNEAQ, per germline (reference sequence). CDR3 region: CASSHLGTNTGELFF. The CDR3 DNA reads TGTGCCAGCAGCCACCTAGGAACGAACACCGGGGAGCTGTTTTTT. The variable domain in full, with the rest retrieved from reference TRBV7-9 and TRBJ2-2, is DTGVSQNPRHKITKRGQNVTFRCDPISEHNRLYWYRQTLGQGPEFLTYFQNEAQLEKSRLLSDRFSAERPKGSFSTLEIQRTEQGDSAMYLCASSHLGTNTGELFFGEGSRLTVL.

This chain connects TRBV19 to TRBJ2-1; D may match TRBD1 or TRBD2 (5 bases each). Germline CDR1 and CDR2: LNHDA and SQIVND (reference sequence). The CDR3 runs to 13 residues. V was pared by 8 bases and J by 6 bases, with 14 bases between. CDR3 DNA sequence: TGTGCCAGTGGCCCGGTGGGGGTCAATGAGCAGTTCTTC. Protein: CASGPVGVNEQFF.

The V gene is TRBV11-2, the J gene TRBJ2-7, with D uncertain. The CDR3 runs to 12 residues. Germline V gene lookup returns CDR1 SGHAT and CDR2 FQNNGV. The V gene lost 5 bases and the J gene lost 6 bases, with 11 bases spanning the gap. CDR3 DNA: TGTGCCAGCAGCCCTCTCACCGCCGAGCAGTACTTC. Protein: CASSPLTAEQYF.

This clone appeared a single time. This sequence joins TRBV10-3 and TRBJ2-7; possibly TRBD1 for D (6 bases). V was shortened by 3 bases and J by 4 bases, with 13 bases between the two germline ends. The length of the CDR3 is 14 residues. The germline V gene has CDR1 ENHRY and CDR2 SYGVKD. This CDR3 reads CAISESTGAYEQYF. The CDR3 DNA is TGTGCCATCAGTGAATCGACAGGAGCTTACGAGCAGTACTTC.

The chain couples TRBV30 to TRBJ1-5; TRBD1 matches 7 bases. V lost 2 bases and J lost 3; bases outside the gene matches: 4. The germline V gene has CDR1 GTSNPN and CDR2 SVGIG (reference sequence). The CDR3 runs to 14 residues. The CDR3 region is CAWSLDRYNQPQHF. CDR3 coding DNA: TGTGCCTGGAGTCTGGACAGGTACAATCAGCCCCAGCATTTT.

J is TRBJ2-2 and V is TRBV5-1; 9 nucleotides line up with TRBD1. This CDR3 is 15 amino acids long. From germline, CDR1 is SGHRS and CDR2 YFSETQ. J lost 5 bases, V lost 4 bases, and 6 bases had no gene match. The CDR3 is CASSTGQGGTGELFF. CDR3 nucleotide sequence: TGCGCCAGCAGCACGGGACAGGGCGGAACCGGGGAGCTGTTTTTT.

The chain has TRBV9 and TRBJ1-1, with 9 bases that match TRBD1. Germline V lookup: CDR1 SGDLS, CDR2 YYNGEE. The V segment lost 3 bases and the J segment 7 bases; nucleotides outside the gene matches: 4. The CDR3 is 13 residues long. CDR3 region: CASSGGTGNEAFF. The CDR3 coding sequence is TGTGCCAGCAGCGGGGGGACAGGGAATGAAGCTTTCTTT.